The 14 T cell receptor beta chains given below trace back to one sample, sequenced in a study of T cell responses to AZD1222 COVID-19 vaccine. The data were produced by immunoSEQ multiplex PCR, yet TCRdb's version contains in-frame clones alone and is incomplete. The sample has about 160,000 clones; just over 90% are singletons. Sequenced material: peripheral blood, taken on day 0 of MenACWY control vaccination. These TCRs come from an adult in good health.

The rearrangement uses TRBV12-5 and TRBJ1-3; 7 bases map to TRBD1. The CDR3 is made up of 14 amino acids. Germline V gene data show CDR1 as LGHNT and CDR2 as FRNRAP. V was pared by 10 bases and J by 2 bases, with 8 bases of the junction left unmatched. The CDR3 loop reads CATMLQGTGNTIYF. CDR3 DNA: TGTGCTACAATGTTACAGGGGACTGGAAACACCATATATTTT.

This chain connects TRBV7-2 to TRBJ2-3; D gene uncertain. V lost 1 base, J lost 3 bases, and 11 bases lay in between. CDR3 size: 15 residues. Per the germline V gene, CDR1 is SGHTA and CDR2 is FQGNSA. The CDR3 DNA follows: TGTGCCAGCAGCTTAGTCTCTAGTGGAACAGATACGCAGTATTTT. The encoded protein is CASSLVSSGTDTQYF.

The rearrangement uses TRBV28 and TRBJ1-4, with 9 bases identical to TRBD1. V was clipped by 5 bases and J by 8 bases; unmatched bases: 6. CDR1 is MDHEN, CDR2 SYDVKM, per germline. The CDR3 is 14 residues long. In DNA form, the CDR3 reads TGTGCCAGCAGTGGGGGGACAGGGAGAGAAAAACTGTTTTTT. As protein: CASSGGTGREKLFF.

The chain couples TRBV2 to TRBJ1-2; 10 bases map to TRBD1. J was trimmed by 8 bases and V by 3 bases; bases with no gene match: 9. The CDR3 covers 15 residues. Germline CDR1 is SNHLY and CDR2 is FYNNEI. The CDR3: CASSELAGTGEGYTF. The CDR3 DNA follows: TGTGCCAGCAGTGAGCTAGCCGGGACAGGGGAGGGCTACACCTTC.

The rearrangement uses TRBV7-3 and TRBJ2-2, with D uncertain. The CDR3 has 14 residues. Germline lookup yields CDR1 SGHTA and CDR2 FQGTGA. Trimming cost V 0 bases and J 4 bases, with 6 bases left between them. The CDR3 loop is CASSLTWGTGELFF. The DNA for the CDR3 is TGTGCCAGCAGCTTAACGTGGGGCACCGGGGAGCTGTTTTTT.

This chain joins TRBV7-2 and TRBJ1-2; tentatively, D is TRBD1 (5 bases). The CDR3 has 13 residues. Germline CDR1 reads SGHTA; CDR2 reads FQGNSA. V was clipped by 4 bases and J by 7 bases, with 13 bases between them. CDR3 nucleotides: TGTGCCAGCAGCTACCCGGGGGTAGGTGGCTACACCTTC. Protein sequence: CASSYPGVGGYTF.

The chain employs TRBV27 and TRBJ1-5; D is perhaps TRBD1 (5 bases). Germline V CDR1 and CDR2: MNHEY, SMNVEV (reference sequence). The CDR3 is 15 residues long. V was shortened by 3 bases and J by 3 bases, with 12 bases between the two germline ends. CDR3: CASSFSGRINQPQHF. The CDR3, as DNA: TGTGCCAGCAGTTTCTCGGGACGGATCAATCAGCCCCAGCATTTT.

The chain carries TRBV19 and TRBJ2-3, with 9 bases that match TRBD2. The CDR3 sequence is 17 residues long. Germline-derived CDR1 and CDR2 are LNHDA and SQIVND (reference sequence). V gave up 3 bases and J gave up 3 bases; unmatched junction bases: 10. This chain's CDR3 is CASSILAGRMSTDTQYF. In DNA form, the CDR3 reads TGTGCCAGTAGTATTCTAGCGGGGAGGATGAGTACAGATACGCAGTATTTT. The complete variable domain, with remaining parts taken from reference TRBV19 and TRBJ2-3, reads DGGITQSPKYLFRKEGQNVTLSCEQNLNHDAMYWYRQDPGQGLRLIYYSQIVNDFQKGDIAEGYSVSREKKESFPLTVTSAQKNPTAFYLCASSILAGRMSTDTQYFGPGTRLTVL.

The CDR3 loop is CATSRDQSVGERPQHF. The CDR3 nucleotides are TGTGCCACCAGCAGAGATCAGAGTGTCGGGGAAAGGCCCCAGCATTTT. The chain combines TRBV15 with TRBJ1-5, with D unresolved. The V gene's germline CDR1 is LNHNV and CDR2 YYDKDF (reference sequence). The CDR3 sequence is 16 residues long. The V end was cut by 0 bases, the J end by 9 bases, with 18 bases between.

V and J are TRBV19 and TRBJ1-2; TRBD1 matches 7 bases. The germline gives CDR1 LNHDA, CDR2 SQIVND (reference sequence). CDR3 length: 14 amino acids. The junction had 8 bases not matched to a gene; V was cut back by 7 bases and J by 3 bases. The CDR3 reads CASNRQGTHYGYTF. In DNA, the CDR3 is TGTGCCAGTAATAGACAGGGAACCCACTATGGCTACACCTTC.

V and J are TRBV10-3 and TRBJ2-7; TRBD2 agrees at 10 bases. The germline gives CDR1 ENHRY, CDR2 SYGVKD. The V segment lost 5 bases and the J segment 6 bases; nucleotides outside the gene matches: 1. CDR3 length: 12 residues. The CDR3 DNA follows: TGTGCCATCAGTCTAGCGGGAGCCGAGCAGTACTTC. Translating gives CAISLAGAEQYF.

The chain is built from TRBV6-1 and TRBJ1-1, with unresolved D. Trimming stripped 3 bases from V and 0 bases from J, with 8 bases between. CDR3 size: 14 residues. The germline V gene encodes CDR1 MNHNS and CDR2 SASEGT. This CDR3 is CASSDSPMNTEAFF. CDR3 nucleotide sequence: TGTGCCAGCAGTGACAGCCCTATGAACACTGAAGCTTTCTTT.

This chain uses TRBV6-5 with TRBJ1-5; weak D call: TRBD1 (6 bases). This CDR3 spans 15 amino acids. V was trimmed by 6 bases and J by 2 bases, leaving 14 bases between them. Germline-derived CDR1 and CDR2 are MNHEY and SVGAGI. DNA of the CDR3: TGTGCCAGCAGAAGGGACACCCTTGGCAATCAGCCCCAGCATTTT. Translated: CASRRDTLGNQPQHF.

This rearrangement joins TRBV20-1 to TRBJ2-1; 8 nucleotides match TRBD2. CDR3 length: 15 amino acids. In germline, CDR1 is DFQATT, CDR2 SNEGSKA (reference sequence). The V segment lost 3 bases and the J segment 4 bases; nucleotides outside the gene matches: 8. CDR3 protein: CSASSGASTYNEQFF. CDR3 nucleotides: TGCAGTGCTAGTAGCGGGGCCTCAACGTACAATGAGCAGTTCTTC.